The sequence of this T cell receptor (beta chain) was determined in a study of Graves' ophthalmopathy and Graves' hyperthyroidism. The germline CDR1 and CDR2 sequences are SGHTA and FQGNSA. V gave up 4 bases and J gave up 6 bases, with 16 bases separating them. The CDR3 contains 14 residues. This clonotype was detected many times. The antigen remains unidentified. As the starting material, 9.5 to 10 ml of fresh peripheral blood yielded the PBMCs. The study's findings and limits: At 70.59% sensitivity and roughly 72% specificity, the model predicted progression of the ophthalmopathy. Discriminating ophthalmopathy from stable hyperthyroidism, a 13-signature model attained a sensitivity of 85% to 90% and a specificity of 81.08%. Among expanded thyroid clonotypes above 0.001 frequency, most also occurred in blood.

Amplification of the TCR beta CDR3 regions used RNA transcripts (as template). First-round RT-PCR with HTBI primers preceded a second-round multiplex PCR. TCRdb reprocessed the multiplex PCR reads via MiXCR and lists one record per CDR3 protein. The table has 200,000 to 250,000 distinct CDR3 sequences, around 45% seen once. The V gene is TRBV7-2, the J gene TRBJ2-7, with D hard to call. This receptor was obtained from an adult man with Graves' ophthalmopathy. Sequencing input: peripheral blood. DNA of the CDR3: TGTGCCAGCAGCTCCCCGTGGCCCCCTGGCGAGCAGTACTTC. This gives the protein CASSSPWPPGEQYF. Variable domain in full (rest from reference TRBV7-2 and TRBJ2-7): GAGVSQSPSNKVTEKGKDVELRCDPISGHTALYWYRQSLGQGLEFLIYFQGNSAPDKSGLPSDRFSAERTGGSVSTLTIQRTQQEDSAVYLCASSSPWPPGEQYFGPGTRLTVT.